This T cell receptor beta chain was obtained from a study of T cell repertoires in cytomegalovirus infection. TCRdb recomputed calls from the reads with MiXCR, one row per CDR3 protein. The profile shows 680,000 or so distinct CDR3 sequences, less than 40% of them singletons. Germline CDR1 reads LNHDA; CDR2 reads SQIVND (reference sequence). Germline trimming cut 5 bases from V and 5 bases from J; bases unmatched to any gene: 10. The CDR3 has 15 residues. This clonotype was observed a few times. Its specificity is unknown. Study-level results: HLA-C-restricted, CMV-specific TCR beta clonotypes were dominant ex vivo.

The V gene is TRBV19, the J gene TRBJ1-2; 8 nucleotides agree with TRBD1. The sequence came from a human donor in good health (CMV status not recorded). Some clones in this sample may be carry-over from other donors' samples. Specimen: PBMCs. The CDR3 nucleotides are TGTGCCAGTAGTCCACAAACCGGACAGGGATATGGCTACACCTTC. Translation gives CASSPQTGQGYGYTF.